The source of this T cell receptor (beta chain) is a study of CD8 T cells in ankylosing spondylitis. Germline CDR1 and CDR2: MDHEN and SYDVKM. V was shortened by 5 bases and J by 8 bases, with 7 bases between the two germline ends. The CDR3 runs 11 residues. Study-level findings and limits: Reportedly, matched ankylosing spondylitis synovial fluid was significantly enriched for disease-linked clones. In peripheral blood, disease-linked CD8+ clones occurred at relatively low frequencies. The study identified a TCR beta motif of roughly eight highly homologous variants that appeared characteristic of ankylosing spondylitis blood.

TCR beta libraries were made by quantitative 5'-RACE with molecular barcodes. Using its own MiXCR run on the 5' RACE reads, TCRdb lists one record per CDR3 protein. The sample shows 450,000 to 550,000 distinct CDR3 sequences, about 5.7% of them seen only once. This clonotype was seen many times. What it binds is not known. The gene calls are TRBV28 and TRBJ2-1; tentative D call: TRBD1 (6 bases). Sequenced sample: blood, either unsorted or a sorted T cell fraction (not recorded which). This sequence originates from a male donor with ankylosing spondylitis. The CDR3 loop is CASSNRDEQFF. CDR3 DNA sequence: TGTGCCAGCAGTAACAGGGATGAGCAGTTCTTC.